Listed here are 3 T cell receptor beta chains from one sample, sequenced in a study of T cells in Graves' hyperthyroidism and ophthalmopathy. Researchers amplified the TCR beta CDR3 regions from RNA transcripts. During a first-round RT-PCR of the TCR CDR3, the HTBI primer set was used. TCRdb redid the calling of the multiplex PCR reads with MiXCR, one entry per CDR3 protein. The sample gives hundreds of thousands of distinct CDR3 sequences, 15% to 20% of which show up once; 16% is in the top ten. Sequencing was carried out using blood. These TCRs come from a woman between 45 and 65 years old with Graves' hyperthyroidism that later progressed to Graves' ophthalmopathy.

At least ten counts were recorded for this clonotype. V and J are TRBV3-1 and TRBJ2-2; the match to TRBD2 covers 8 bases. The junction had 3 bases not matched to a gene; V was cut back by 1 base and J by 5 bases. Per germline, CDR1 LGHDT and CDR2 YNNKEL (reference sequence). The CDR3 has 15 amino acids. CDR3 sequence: CASSQVSGGTGELFF. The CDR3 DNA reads TGTGCCAGCAGCCAAGTGTCGGGGGGGACCGGGGAGCTGTTTTTT.

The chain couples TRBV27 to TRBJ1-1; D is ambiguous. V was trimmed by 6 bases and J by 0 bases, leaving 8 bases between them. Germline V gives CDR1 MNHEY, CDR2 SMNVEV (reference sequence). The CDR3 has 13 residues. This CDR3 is CASRDDLNTEAFF. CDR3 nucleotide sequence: TGTGCCAGCAGGGACGATTTGAACACTGAAGCTTTCTTT.

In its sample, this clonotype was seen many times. The CDR3 DNA is TGTGCCAGCAGCCACTTAGCCAGCCAAGAGACCCAGTACTTC. As protein: CASSHLASQETQYF. The chain uses TRBV3-1 and TRBJ2-5; D gene unclear. V was shortened by 3 bases and J by 1 base, with 9 bases between the two germline ends. The CDR3 runs to 14 residues. Germline V gene lookup returns CDR1 LGHDT and CDR2 YNNKEL (reference sequence).